Presented here are 11 T cell receptor beta chains from one specimen sequenced in a study of T cell responses to AZD1222 COVID-19 vaccine. This table comes from immunoSEQ multiplex PCR, and its TCRdb copy is limited to in-frame clones, with some not included. The top ten clones hold approximately 1.3% of a sample with around 160,000 clones, 92% of them seen once. The specimen comprised peripheral blood, sampled 28 days after the second AZD1222 dose. The receptors here all came from an adult who received the AZD1222 COVID-19 vaccine.

This rearrangement joins TRBV7-9 to TRBJ1-4; D possibly corresponds to TRBD1 (6 bases). CDR1 SEHNR and CDR2 FQNEAQ come from the germline V gene (reference sequence). V was cut by 11 bases and J by 0 bases, with 13 bases left in between. The CDR3 is made up of 14 amino acids. The CDR3 coding sequence is TGTGCCGGCGCACAGGGAGCAACTAATGAAAAACTGTTTTTT. Encoded protein: CAGAQGATNEKLFF.

The gene calls are TRBV28 and TRBJ1-5; D gene unclear. The germline V gene has CDR1 MDHEN and CDR2 SYDVKM. Deletions cut 5 bases from V and 7 bases from J, with 12 bases between. The CDR3 has 13 residues. The chain's CDR3 is CASSPRRNQPQHF. The CDR3, as DNA: TGTGCCAGCAGTCCCAGACGGAACCAGCCCCAGCATTTT.

A few counts support this clone. This chain connects TRBV6-6 to TRBJ2-1; 8 bases align to TRBD1. The V and J ends lost 5 bases and 3 bases, in that order; junction bases with no gene match: 12. CDR3 length: 17 amino acids. Germline V CDR1 and CDR2: MNHNY, SVGAGI (reference sequence). For the CDR3, the DNA is TGTGCCAGCAGTCCAGAACCCACAGGGGGGCGCTACAATGAGCAGTTCTTC. Its protein is CASSPEPTGGRYNEQFF.

The genes are TRBV27 and TRBJ2-2; 10 bases map to TRBD2. The trim removed 5 bases at V and 3 bases at J, leaving 12 bases unmatched. The germline V gene has CDR1 MNHEY and CDR2 SMNVEV (reference sequence). This CDR3 spans 18 amino acids. This chain's CDR3 is CASSPPGFSGGYTGELFF. The CDR3 DNA sequence: TGTGCCAGCAGTCCTCCCGGATTTAGCGGGGGGTACACCGGGGAGCTGTTTTTT.

This rearrangement joins TRBV6-4 to TRBJ2-2, with D possibly matching TRBD2 (5 bases). Germline values: CDR1 MRHNA, CDR2 SNTAGT. The CDR3 extends over 15 amino acids. The V and J ends lost 0 bases and 5 bases respectively, with 10 bases between them. CDR3: CASSDSREYTGELFF. In nucleotides, the CDR3 is TGTGCCAGCAGTGACTCTAGGGAGTATACCGGGGAGCTGTTTTTT.

The J gene is TRBJ1-6, the V gene TRBV10-3; D is uncertain. From germline, CDR1 is ENHRY and CDR2 SYGVKD. Trimming left V 7 bases short and J 7 bases short, with 11 bases between. CDR3 length equals 13 residues. CDR3 coding DNA: TGTGCCATCAATGGCGGGGAAAATTCACCCCTCCACTTT. It encodes CAINGGENSPLHF.

The chain uses TRBV5-5 and TRBJ2-3; 8 bases line up with TRBD2. CDR3 length: 20 residues. V lost 4 bases and J lost 0; bases outside the gene matches: 19. Germline assignment: CDR1 SGHKS and CDR2 YYEKEE (reference sequence). The CDR3, as DNA: TGTGCCAGCAGCCCGGGGGGCGCTACAAGCGGGGGCCTTAGCACAGATACGCAGTATTTT. Encoded protein: CASSPGGATSGGLSTDTQYF.

There are a few counts of this clone. The rearrangement joins TRBV12-3 or TRBV12-4 to TRBJ1-2; the D is unclear. V lost 6 bases to trimming and J lost 4 bases, with 12 bases between them. CDR3 size: 13 residues. CDR3 amino acids: CASSRDKAYGYTF. CDR3 in DNA: TGTGCCAGCAGCCGAGACAAGGCCTATGGCTACACCTTC.

V gene TRBV7-9 combines with J gene TRBJ2-1, with 8 bases lining up with TRBD2. The junction had 10 bases not matched to a gene; V was cut back by 3 bases and J by 3 bases. Germline CDR1 and CDR2: SEHNR and FQNEAQ (reference sequence). This CDR3 is 17 amino acids long. CDR3: CASSLADGGGRYNEQFF. In DNA form, the CDR3 reads TGTGCCAGCAGCTTGGCTGATGGCGGGGGGCGCTACAATGAGCAGTTCTTC.

There are a few counts of this clone. The chain is built from TRBV14 and TRBJ1-2, with 12 bases fitting TRBD1. The CDR3 is made up of 16 amino acids. Germline V gene lookup returns CDR1 SGHDN and CDR2 FVKESK. With 1 base clipped from V and 4 bases from J, the junction kept 4 bases outside the gene matches. The DNA for the CDR3 is TGTGCCAGCAGCCAAGTGGGACAGGGGGCGATCTATGGCTACACCTTC. As protein: CASSQVGQGAIYGYTF.

This chain uses TRBV5-3 with TRBJ1-1, with 7 nucleotides matching TRBD1. TRBV5-3 is given ORF status, its function remaining uncertain. V was clipped by 4 bases and J by 0 bases; unmatched bases: 12. CDR3 length: 17 amino acids. CDR3 sequence: CARSHSGTDPLNTEAFF. In DNA, the CDR3 is TGTGCCAGAAGCCACTCCGGGACAGATCCTTTGAACACTGAAGCTTTCTTT.